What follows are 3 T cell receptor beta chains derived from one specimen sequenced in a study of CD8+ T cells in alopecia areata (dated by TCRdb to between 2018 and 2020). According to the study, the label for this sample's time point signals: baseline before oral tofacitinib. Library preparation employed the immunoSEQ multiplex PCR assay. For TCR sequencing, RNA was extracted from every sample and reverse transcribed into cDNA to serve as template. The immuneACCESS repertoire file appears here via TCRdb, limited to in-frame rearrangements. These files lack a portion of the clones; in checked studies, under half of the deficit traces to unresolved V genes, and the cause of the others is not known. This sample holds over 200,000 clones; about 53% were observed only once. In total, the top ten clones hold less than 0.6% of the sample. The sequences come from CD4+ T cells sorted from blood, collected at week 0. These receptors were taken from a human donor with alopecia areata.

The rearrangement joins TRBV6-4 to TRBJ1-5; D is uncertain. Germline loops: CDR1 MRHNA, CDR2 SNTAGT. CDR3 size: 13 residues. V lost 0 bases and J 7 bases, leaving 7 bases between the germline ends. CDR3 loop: CASSDSRGQPQHF. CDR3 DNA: TGTGCCAGCAGTGACTCGCGGGGACAGCCCCAGCATTTT.

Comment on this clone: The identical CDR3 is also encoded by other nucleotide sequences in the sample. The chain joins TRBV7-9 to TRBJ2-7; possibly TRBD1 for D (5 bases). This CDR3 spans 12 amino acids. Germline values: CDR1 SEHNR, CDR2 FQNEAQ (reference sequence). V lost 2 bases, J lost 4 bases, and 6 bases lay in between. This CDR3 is CASSLQGYEQYF. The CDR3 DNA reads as TGTGCCAGCAGCTTACAGGGTTACGAGCAGTACTTC.

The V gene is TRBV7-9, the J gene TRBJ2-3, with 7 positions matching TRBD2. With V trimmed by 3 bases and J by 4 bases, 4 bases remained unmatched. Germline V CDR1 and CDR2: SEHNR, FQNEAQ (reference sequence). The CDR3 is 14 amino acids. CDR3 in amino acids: CASSFSGAADTQYF. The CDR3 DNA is TGTGCCAGCAGCTTCAGCGGGGCGGCAGATACGCAGTATTTT.